The 30 T cell receptor beta chains reported below all come from one sample, sequenced in a study of T cells in women clearing cervical HPV infection. Sequenced by immunoSEQ multiplex PCR; TCRdb stores in-frame clones only, minus some. The sample holds tens of thousands of clones. Material for sequencing was blood buffy coat. The receptors originated from a woman aged 18-69 years with a cervical HPV16 infection that either progressed to CIN3+ or cleared (not recorded which).

Concerning this clone itself: Read data end 3 residues before the CDR3 end; the end is taken from the germline J gene. The identical CDR3 is also encoded by other nucleotide sequences in the sample. The rearrangement uses TRBV20-1 and TRBJ2-2; D perhaps matches TRBD1 (6 bases). The CDR3 sequence is 15 residues long. CDR1 and CDR2 from the germline V gene are DFQATT and SNEGSKA (reference sequence). Trimming stripped 6 bases from V and 8 bases from J, with 22 bases between. CDR3 amino acids: CSATPGQGRNGELFF. CDR3 DNA (partial): TGCAGTGCCACTCCGGGGCAGGGGCGAAATGGGGAG.

In regard to this clone: Read coverage stops 3 residues before the CDR3 terminus; the germline J gene supplies the remainder. The genes are TRBV19 and TRBJ1-5, with D possibly being TRBD1 (6 bases). The CDR3 consists of 13 residues. Trimming took off 5 bases at V and 4 bases at J, with 9 bases between the two ends. CDR1 and CDR2 (germline): LNHDA, SQIVND (reference sequence). The CDR3 is CASSWTENQPQHF. CDR3 DNA, as far as it was read: TGTGCCAGTAGTTGGACAGAGAATCAGCCC. Based on the CDR3 plus reference TRBV19 and TRBJ1-5, the full variable domain is DGGITQSPKYLFRKEGQNVTLSCEQNLNHDAMYWYRQDPGQGLRLIYYSQIVNDFQKGDIAEGYSVSREKKESFPLTVTSAQKNPTAFYLCASSWTENQPQHFGDGTRLSIL.

With respect to this clone: The CDR3 end is not reached by the read, which stops 3 residues before it; the germline J gene fills it in. This chain joins TRBV6-1 and TRBJ2-5; 10 nucleotides agree with TRBD2. Germline V gene lookup returns CDR1 MNHNS and CDR2 SASEGT. V gave up 1 base and J gave up 2 bases; unmatched junction bases: 4. The CDR3 runs 16 residues. CDR3: CASSEVELAGQETQYF. The DNA read from the CDR3 is TGTGCCAGCAGTGAAGTGGAACTAGCGGGGCAAGAGACC.

In the case of this clone: The CDR3 extends 3 residues past the end of the read, so its final part is completed from the germline J gene. The chain joins TRBV5-1 to TRBJ1-6; 7 nucleotides match TRBD1. Germline values: CDR1 SGHRS, CDR2 YFSETQ. This CDR3 is 15 amino acids long. The V gene end was trimmed by 0 bases and the J gene end by 7 bases; junction bases not matched to a gene: 4. Partial CDR3 DNA: TGCGCCAGCAGCTTGGTCTTGACAGGGAATTCACCC. Its translation: CASSLVLTGNSP. In full, the CDR3 is CASSLVLTGNSPLHF.

Partial CDR3 DNA: TGCAGCGCTCTGAACACTGAA. Translation: CSALNTE. Given in full, the CDR3 is CSALNTEAFF. V usage is TRBV29-1 and J usage is TRBJ1-1; D is uncertain. The read stops 3 residues short of the end of the CDR3; the missing end is completed from the germline J gene. This CDR3 has 10 amino acids. Trimming took off 7 bases at V and 0 bases at J, with 3 bases between the two ends. Germline CDR1 and CDR2: SQVTM and ANQGSEA.

As concerns this clone: The read ends 3 residues shy of where the CDR3 ends; the end is completed using the germline J gene. V gene TRBV29-1 combines with J gene TRBJ1-1, with 10 positions matching TRBD1. Germline-derived CDR1 and CDR2 are SQVTM and ANQGSEA. This CDR3 spans 14 amino acids. CDR3 in amino acids: CSVSTGQGIAEAFF. CDR3 DNA (partial): TGCAGCGTTTCTACGGGACAGGGGATCGCCGAA.

About this clone itself: Read sequence stops 3 residues before the CDR3 end, and the germline J gene provides the missing end. The chain joins TRBV5-1 to TRBJ2-5, with D possibly matching TRBD2 (6 bases). Trimming cost V 4 bases and J 2 bases, with 12 bases left between them. The germline CDR1 and CDR2 sequences are SGHRS and YFSETQ. The CDR3 spans 14 residues. CDR3 residues: CASSPAGSQETQYF. The CDR3 DNA, read in part, is TGCGCCAGCAGCCCGGCGGGATCGCAAGAGACC.

Regarding this clone: The read ends 3 residues before the CDR3 terminus; that terminus is restored from the germline J gene. The V and J genes are TRBV2 and TRBJ2-2; D gene uncertain. The CDR3 is made up of 14 amino acids. The germline gives CDR1 SNHLY, CDR2 FYNNEI. The DNA read from the CDR3 is TGTGCCAGCAGGACGGATCAGGCTAATGAAAAG. As protein: CASRTDQANEK. The CDR3 as a whole reads CASRTDQANEKLFF.

As concerns this clone: Read data end 3 residues before the CDR3 end; the end is taken from the germline J gene. V is TRBV7-2 and J is TRBJ2-5; no reliable D call. V shed 3 bases and J shed 2 bases, with 7 bases lying between them. The CDR3 spans 13 residues. Germline assignment: CDR1 SGHTA and CDR2 FQGNSA. The CDR3 bases that were read are TGTGCCAGCAGCTTTAATAGACAAGAGACC. Translation gives CASSFNRQET. The full CDR3 reads CASSFNRQETQYF.

As to this clone: The CDR3 extends 3 residues past the end of the read, so its final part is completed from the germline J gene. The chain uses TRBV29-1 and TRBJ2-3; D perhaps matches TRBD1 (7 bases). In germline, CDR1 is SQVTM, CDR2 ANQGSEA. Trimming pared 3 bases from V and 4 bases from J, leaving 8 bases between. The CDR3 runs to 12 residues. Incomplete CDR3 DNA: TGCAGCGTTGACAGGGGGGCAGATACG. The encoded protein is CSVDRGADT. The whole CDR3 reads CSVDRGADTQYF.

Partial CDR3 DNA: TGTGCCAGTAGTTTCAGGGGAACTATGAACACTGAA. Its protein is CASSFRGTMNTE. The CDR3 in its entirety is CASSFRGTMNTEAFF. This chain uses TRBV19 with TRBJ1-1, with D maybe TRBD1 (6 bases). The CDR3 goes on 3 residues after the read ends, and that part is filled in from the germline J gene. The V gene lost 5 bases and the J gene lost 0 bases, with 13 bases spanning the gap. The V gene's germline CDR1 is LNHDA and CDR2 SQIVND (reference sequence). The CDR3 consists of 15 residues.

A remark on this clone: The DNA ends 3 residues before the CDR3 does, and the rest of the CDR3 is filled in from the germline J gene. The chain recombines TRBV20-1 with TRBJ1-6; 9 nucleotides agree with TRBD1. CDR1 and CDR2 (germline): DFQATT, SNEGSKA (reference sequence). V trimming: 5 bases; J trimming: 7 bases; junction bases outside the gene matches: 6. There are 14 residues in the CDR3. The part of the CDR3 DNA that was read is TGCAGTGCTGGGGGACAGGGTTGGAATTCACCC. Amino acid sequence: CSAGGQGWNSP. The full CDR3 protein is CSAGGQGWNSPLHF.

Remarks on this clone: The CDR3 end is not reached by the read, which stops 3 residues before it; the germline J gene fills it in. V and J are TRBV7-8 and TRBJ2-2, with 8 nucleotides matching TRBD1. Germline V gene sequence: CDR1 SGHVS, CDR2 FQNEAQ. The CDR3 has 14 residues. V was clipped by 5 bases and J by 5 bases; unmatched bases: 4. This CDR3 reads CASSPNRGTGELFF. The part of the CDR3 DNA that was read is TGTGCCAGCAGCCCCAACAGGGGGACCGGGGAG.

A note on this clone: From the germline J gene comes the end of the CDR3, since the read stops 3 residues before it. The chain combines TRBV10-3 with TRBJ2-3; TRBD2 is a possible D gene (6 bases). The V gene's germline CDR1 is ENHRY and CDR2 SYGVKD. The CDR3 sequence is 17 residues long. Trimming removed 4 bases at V and 0 bases at J, with 17 bases between. The DNA read from the CDR3 is TGTGCCATCAGTGGGGGGACTTCCGCGGCCAGCACAGATACG. Its protein product is CAISGGTSAASTDT. The whole CDR3 region reads CAISGGTSAASTDTQYF.

For this clone: The read finishes 3 residues shy of the CDR3 end, and the germline J gene is used to complete it. The rearrangement links TRBV5-4 to TRBJ2-1, with 9 bases fitting TRBD2. In germline, CDR1 is SGHNT, CDR2 YYREEE (reference sequence). Trimming removed 5 bases from V and 3 bases from J; junction bases left unmatched: 6. The CDR3 consists of 15 residues. CDR3 loop: CASRNSGGDYNEQFF. CDR3 bases read: TGTGCCAGCAGAAATAGCGGGGGAGACTACAATGAG.

Notes on this clone: From the germline J gene comes the end of the CDR3, since the read stops 3 residues before it. V and J are TRBV5-1 and TRBJ2-1; D perhaps matches TRBD2 (6 bases). The CDR3 is 13 residues long. The germline V gene has CDR1 SGHRS and CDR2 YFSETQ. V was trimmed by 1 base and J by 5 bases, leaving 7 bases between them. CDR3 loop: CASSLWGDNEQFF. The CDR3 bases that were read are TGCGCCAGCAGCTTGTGGGGGGACAATGAG.

As to this clone: The read terminates 3 residues ahead of where the CDR3 ends, so the germline J gene completes it. The chain has TRBV6-1 and TRBJ1-2; no firm D call. This CDR3 is 15 amino acids long. Germline CDR1 and CDR2: MNHNS and SASEGT. The CDR3 region is CASSVPTTAYNDYTF. Partial CDR3 DNA: TGTGCCAGCAGTGTTCCCACCACAGCCTACAATGAC.

As concerns this clone: The read ends 3 residues shy of where the CDR3 ends; the end is completed using the germline J gene. V usage is TRBV5-1 and J usage is TRBJ2-3; D is unclear. The CDR3 is 16 residues long. Germline assignment: CDR1 SGHRS and CDR2 YFSETQ. The DNA read from the CDR3 is TGCGCCAGCAGCTTGGTCAGCGCCCTGCGTGAAGAGACG. Protein: CASSLVSALREET. The whole CDR3 is CASSLVSALREETQYF.

A word on this clone: The read is 3 residues too short to cover the CDR3 end, so that end is filled in from the germline J gene. The chain uses TRBV5-1 and TRBJ1-3; no clear D gene. This CDR3 spans 14 amino acids. Per the germline V gene, CDR1 is SGHRS and CDR2 is YFSETQ. Trimming removed 0 bases from V and 0 bases from J, with 4 bases in between. CDR3: CASSLDYSGNTIYF. Partial CDR3 DNA: TGCGCCAGCAGCTTGGATTACTCTGGAAACACC.

As for this clone: The sequenced fragment ends 3 residues before the CDR3 boundary, so the rest is inferred from the germline J gene. The chain joins TRBV7-9 to TRBJ2-7; TRBD1 matches at 8 bases. The germline V gene encodes CDR1 SEHNR and CDR2 FQNEAQ (reference sequence). CDR3 size: 14 residues. Germline trimming cut 2 bases from V and 3 bases from J; bases unmatched to any gene: 3. The DNA read from the CDR3 is TGTGCCAGCAGCTTAACAGGGGGAATCTACGAG. Protein sequence: CASSLTGGIYE. The entire CDR3 is CASSLTGGIYEQYF.

Comment on this clone: The CDR3 end is not reached by the read, which stops 3 residues before it; the germline J gene fills it in. J is TRBJ2-2 and V is TRBV30; D not resolved. The V and J ends lost 5 bases and 6 bases respectively, with 10 bases between them. Germline CDR1 is GTSNPN and CDR2 is SVGIG (reference sequence). The CDR3 spans 12 residues. CDR3 loop: CAWRPAAGELFF. CDR3 DNA, as far as it was read: TGTGCCTGGCGACCCGCGGCCGGGGAG.

For this clone: The CDR3 end falls 3 residues outside the read, so it is completed with the germline J gene. The chain carries TRBV5-1 and TRBJ2-3; 9 nucleotides match TRBD2. Trimming took 0 bases from V and 6 from J; bases not matched to a gene: 8. From germline, CDR1 is SGHRS and CDR2 YFSETQ. CDR3 length equals 16 residues. CDR3: CASSLEIAGVSDTQYF. CDR3 bases read: TGCGCCAGCAGCTTGGAGATAGCGGGGGTGAGTGATACG.

As concerns this clone: The read terminates 3 residues before the CDR3 end, so the remaining end is supplied by the germline J gene. The gene calls are TRBV20-1 and TRBJ1-6, with 8 bases aligning to TRBD1. J lost 8 bases, V lost 2 bases, and 11 bases had no gene match. CDR3 length equals 16 residues. Germline V gene sequence: CDR1 DFQATT, CDR2 SNEGSKA (reference sequence). The CDR3 sequence is CSARPQTGEYDSPLHF. The CDR3 bases that were read are TGCAGTGCTAGACCCCAGACAGGGGAATATGATTCACCC.

According to its frequency, this clone is medium-sized. The read terminates 3 residues before the CDR3 end, so the remaining end is supplied by the germline J gene. The gene calls are TRBV18 and TRBJ2-3, with no clear D. CDR1 and CDR2 from the germline V gene are KGHSH and LQKENI. Trimming stripped 1 base from V and 2 bases from J, with 7 bases between. This CDR3 has 14 residues. Partial CDR3 DNA: TGTGCCAGCTCACCACGGCAGAACACAGATACG. Translated: CASSPRQNTDT. The whole CDR3 protein reads CASSPRQNTDTQYF.

Concerning this clone: The read ends 3 residues shy of where the CDR3 ends; the end is completed using the germline J gene. The V gene is TRBV12-3 or TRBV12-4, the J gene TRBJ1-2, with D possibly TRBD1 on 6 matching bases. The CDR3 has 13 residues. V was clipped by 1 base and J by 5 bases, with 8 bases between them. CDR3 protein: CASSLGQGYGYTF. The sequenced CDR3 bases are TGTGCCAGCAGTTTAGGTCAGGGGTATGGC.

Details on this clone: The junction does not match germline at one end; this may be a read error. Read data end 3 residues before the CDR3 end; the end is taken from the germline J gene. The same CDR3 can be traced to other DNA sequences in this sample. The chain employs TRBV7-9 and TRBJ2-7, with 7 bases fitting TRBD1. Germline V gives CDR1 SEHNR, CDR2 FQNEAQ (reference sequence). This CDR3 spans 12 amino acids. CDR3 residues: CSSSDRAYEQYF. Incomplete CDR3 DNA: TGTTCCAGCAGTGACAGGGCCTACGAG.

A remark on this clone: The observed sequence ends 3 residues before the CDR3 terminus, with the missing tail filled in from the germline J gene. The chain carries TRBV14 and TRBJ2-1; possibly TRBD1 for D (6 bases). The CDR3 runs 13 residues. The V end lost 3 bases, the J end lost 3 bases, and 6 bases lay between the germline ends. The V gene's germline CDR1 is SGHDN and CDR2 FVKESK. The part of the CDR3 DNA that was read is TGTGCCAGCAGCCAGGACAGCTACAATGAG. Amino acids: CASSQDSYNE. The whole CDR3 protein is CASSQDSYNEQFF. Together with reference TRBV14 and TRBJ2-1, the CDR3 gives the full variable domain: EAGVTQFPSHSVIEKGQTVTLRCDPISGHDNLYWYRRVMGKEIKFLLHFVKESKQDESGMPNNRFLAERTGGTYSTLKVQPAELEDSGVYFCASSQDSYNEQFFGPGTRLTVL.

Concerning this clone: The read terminates 3 residues before the CDR3 end, so the remaining end is supplied by the germline J gene. The chain joins TRBV7-9 to TRBJ2-1; 8 bases are a match to TRBD2. The CDR3 is 15 amino acids. V gave up 4 bases and J gave up 1 base; unmatched junction bases: 3. CDR1 and CDR2 from the germline V gene are SEHNR and FQNEAQ (reference sequence). Partial CDR3 DNA: TGTGCCAGCAGCTCCGGGACTAGTTCCTACAATGAG. Amino acids: CASSSGTSSYNE. The CDR3 in its entirety is CASSSGTSSYNEQFF. The full variable domain, rest sourced from reference TRBV7-9 and TRBJ2-1, is DTGVSQNPRHKITKRGQNVTFRCDPISEHNRLYWYRQTLGQGPEFLTYFQNEAQLEKSRLLSDRFSAERPKGSFSTLEIQRTEQGDSAMYLCASSSGTSSYNEQFFGPGTRLTVL.

Details on this clone: The CDR3 is cut off 3 residues early in the read; its end comes from the germline J gene. The chain employs TRBV30 and TRBJ1-4, with 9 bases aligning to TRBD1. V lost 0 bases to trimming and J lost 4 bases; unmatched junction nucleotides: 9. Germline V CDR1 and CDR2: GTSNPN, SVGIG (reference sequence). The CDR3 runs to 17 residues. CDR3 bases read: TGTGCCTGGAGTGTAGGACAGGGGTTCCTGGGTAATGAAAAA. Its translation: CAWSVGQGFLGNEK. The complete CDR3 protein is CAWSVGQGFLGNEKLFF.

In regard to this clone: The read finishes 3 residues shy of the CDR3 end, and the germline J gene is used to complete it. This chain joins TRBV7-2 and TRBJ2-7; possibly TRBD1 or TRBD2 for D (5 bases each). With 7 bases removed from V and 6 bases from J, the gap between germline ends came to 10 bases. The germline gives CDR1 SGHTA, CDR2 FQGNSA. This CDR3 comprises 11 residues. The DNA read from the CDR3 is TGTGCCAGCACACGAGGGGTCGAG. This encodes CASTRGVE. The complete CDR3 reads CASTRGVEQYF. Filled out from reference TRBV7-2 and TRBJ2-7, the complete variable domain reads GAGVSQSPSNKVTEKGKDVELRCDPISGHTALYWYRQSLGQGLEFLIYFQGNSAPDKSGLPSDRFSAERTGGSVSTLTIQRTQQEDSAVYLCASTRGVEQYFGPGTRLTVT.